The 17 T cell receptor beta chains listed next were all sequenced from one sample in a study of molecular identifiers for immune sequencing clone quantification. TCRdb re-analysed the PCR reads in MiXCR, keeping a single row per CDR3 protein. The sample has around 40,000 distinct CDR3 sequences, less than 20% seen once. The specimen was naive CD8+ T cells from blood, with Jurkat cell RNA spiked in. Subset indicated: FACS-sorted CD8+CD4-CCR7+CD45RA+ naive T cells. All receptors come from a human donor in good health. Some libraries in this study had Jurkat cell RNA spiked in.

In its sample, this clonotype was seen once. V and J are TRBV29-1 and TRBJ2-5; TRBD1 or TRBD2 may be the D gene (5 bases each). The CDR3 spans 12 residues. Between the trimmed V and J ends, which lost 7 bases and 5 bases, there was a span of 14 bases. Germline CDR1 is SQVTM and CDR2 is ANQGSEA. The CDR3 bases are TGCAGCGCACAGGAGACGGGGGAGACCCAGTACTTC. It encodes CSAQETGETQYF.

This clonotype was seen many times. The rearrangement links TRBV6-5 to TRBJ2-3; D is uncertain. This CDR3 contains 13 residues. Deletions cut 0 bases from V and 3 bases from J, with 4 bases between. Looked up from germline, CDR1 is MNHEY and CDR2 is SVGAGI. DNA for the CDR3: TGTGCCAGCAGTTACTCACTAACAGATACGCAGTATTTT. It yields the protein CASSYSLTDTQYF.

V is TRBV11-2 and J is TRBJ2-3; 9 bases line up with TRBD1. Trimming took 5 bases from V and 4 from J; bases not matched to a gene: 7. Germline V gene data show CDR1 as SGHAT and CDR2 as FQNNGV. CDR3 length equals 15 residues. The CDR3 reads CASSEGQGGPDTQYF. The CDR3 DNA sequence: TGTGCCAGCAGCGAGGGACAGGGAGGGCCAGATACGCAGTATTTT. Variable domain in full (rest from reference TRBV11-2 and TRBJ2-3): EAGVAQSPRYKIIEKRQSVAFWCNPISGHATLYWYQQILGQGPKLLIQFQNNGVVDDSQLPKDRFSAERLKGVDSTLKIQPAKLEDSAVYLCASSEGQGGPDTQYFGPGTRLTVL.

This sequence joins TRBV27 and TRBJ1-2, with 8 bases lining up with TRBD1. Germline V gene data show CDR1 as MNHEY and CDR2 as SMNVEV (reference sequence). This CDR3 region has 14 residues. The junction had 5 bases not matched to a gene; V was cut back by 3 bases and J by 5 bases. CDR3 residues: CASSFVTGGYGYTF. CDR3 nucleotides: TGTGCCAGCAGTTTTGTAACAGGGGGATATGGCTACACCTTC.

This clonotype was seen ten or more times. The chain has TRBV14 and TRBJ2-7, with TRBD2 matching over 9 bases. CDR1 and CDR2 (germline): SGHDN, FVKESK. The junction had 2 bases not matched to a gene; V was cut back by 3 bases and J by 2 bases. This CDR3 comprises 14 residues. The CDR3 protein is CASSQAGGPYEQYF. The CDR3 DNA follows: TGTGCCAGCAGCCAGGCGGGAGGGCCCTACGAGCAGTACTTC.

This clonotype showed up just a few times. The chain carries TRBV27 and TRBJ2-5, with D perhaps matching TRBD2 (7 bases). Germline V gene lookup returns CDR1 MNHEY and CDR2 SMNVEV (reference sequence). The CDR3 covers 14 residues. Trimming pared 3 bases from V and 5 bases from J, leaving 13 bases between. As DNA, the CDR3 is TGTGCCAGCAGTTTTCAGGGGCGGGGGGAGACCCAGTACTTC. Protein sequence: CASSFQGRGETQYF.

V gene TRBV9 combines with J gene TRBJ2-3, with 7 nucleotides matching TRBD1. V lost 3 bases to trimming and J lost 4 bases; unmatched junction nucleotides: 8. The CDR3 sequence is 15 residues long. The germline CDR1 and CDR2 sequences are SGDLS and YYNGEE. In nucleotides, the CDR3 is TGTGCCAGCAGCGAAACCGTAGGGGGCGCAGATACGCAGTATTTT. It codes for CASSETVGGADTQYF.

This clonotype showed up many times. The genes are TRBV27 and TRBJ2-7; no clear D. The V gene lost 0 bases and the J gene lost 1 base, with 4 bases spanning the gap. Germline CDR1 and CDR2: MNHEY and SMNVEV (reference sequence). The CDR3 has 13 residues. Here the CDR3 DNA reads TGTGCCAGCAGTTTATCCTGGTCCTACGAGCAGTACTTC. This sequence encodes CASSLSWSYEQYF.

On this clonotype: The junction shows a germline mismatch at one end, possibly a read error. The chain recombines TRBV28 with TRBJ2-3, with 8 bases fitting TRBD2. The CDR3 contains 16 residues. Looked up from germline, CDR1 is MDHEN and CDR2 is SYDVKM. The CDR3, as DNA: TGTGCCGGCAGTCCTCGTTGGGCTAGCGGGCGGAGTACGCAGTATTTT. Residues: CAGSPRWASGRSTQYF.

The table lists this clonotype with many counts. The J gene is TRBJ1-1, the V gene TRBV30; no firm D call. There are 11 residues in the CDR3. Germline V gives CDR1 GTSNPN, CDR2 SVGIG (reference sequence). CDR3 sequence: CAGLEGTEAFF. CDR3 sequence (DNA): TGTGCAGGGTTGGAGGGCACTGAAGCTTTCTTT.

This clonotype has at least ten counts. The rearrangement uses TRBV6-2 or TRBV6-3 and TRBJ2-5; 10 bases are a match to TRBD2. This CDR3 spans 15 amino acids. The trim removed 4 bases at V and 5 bases at J, leaving 7 bases unmatched. Germline V gives CDR1 MNHEY, CDR2 SVGEGT. CDR3 DNA: TGTGCCAGCAGTTCCGGGACTAGCGTCGGGGAGACCCAGTACTTC. Protein product: CASSSGTSVGETQYF.

This clonotype was seen at least ten times. J is TRBJ2-7 and V is TRBV7-2; tentatively, D is TRBD2 (6 bases). Trimming took off 4 bases at V and 4 bases at J, with 20 bases between the two ends. Germline CDR1 and CDR2: SGHTA and FQGNSA. The CDR3 loop spans 16 amino acids. The CDR3 region is CASSWRGLVGSYEQYF. For the CDR3, the DNA is TGTGCCAGCAGCTGGCGGGGACTGGTCGGGAGTTACGAGCAGTACTTC.

This clonotype was seen repeatedly, ten times or more. This sequence joins TRBV27 and TRBJ2-7, with 8 bases matching TRBD1. With V trimmed by 3 bases and J by 7 bases, 5 bases remained unmatched. There are 13 residues in the CDR3. Germline loops: CDR1 MNHEY, CDR2 SMNVEV (reference sequence). The CDR3 DNA reads TGTGCCAGCAGTTTGGGCAGGGGGCTTGAGCAGTACTTC. Its translation is CASSLGRGLEQYF.

This clonotype was seen repeatedly, ten times or more. This sequence joins TRBV4-1 and TRBJ2-1; no reliable D call. The CDR3 extends over 12 amino acids. V was pared by 0 bases and J by 10 bases, with 7 bases between. Germline values: CDR1 MGHRA, CDR2 YSYEKL. The CDR3 is CASSQDFGEQFF. CDR3 DNA: TGCGCCAGCAGCCAAGATTTTGGGGAGCAGTTCTTC.

The chain uses TRBV19 and TRBJ2-1; unclear D gene. Germline-derived CDR1 and CDR2 are LNHDA and SQIVND (reference sequence). The CDR3 is made up of 12 amino acids. With 9 bases removed from V and 6 bases from J, the gap between germline ends came to 12 bases. The CDR3 bases are TGTGCCAGCTCAACGAACCCCAATGAGCAGTTCTTC. Amino acids: CASSTNPNEQFF.

This clonotype has a count of ten or more. This sequence joins TRBV4-1 and TRBJ2-1; possibly TRBD2 for D (5 bases). The V and J ends lost 0 bases and 9 bases respectively, with 15 bases between them. The CDR3 is 15 residues long. Germline CDR1 and CDR2: MGHRA and YSYEKL. DNA of the CDR3: TGCGCCAGCAGCCAAGAGTCGGCTAGCAGCACTGAGCAGTTCTTC. This translates into CASSQESASSTEQFF.

In this sample, this clonotype turned up many times. V and J are TRBV15 and TRBJ1-6; no firm D call. Germline V lookup: CDR1 LNHNV, CDR2 YYDKDF (reference sequence). CDR3 length equals 12 residues. V was shortened by 4 bases and J by 4 bases, with 2 bases between the two germline ends. CDR3 DNA: TGTGCCACCAGCAATTATAATTCACCCCTCCACTTT. Protein product: CATSNYNSPLHF.